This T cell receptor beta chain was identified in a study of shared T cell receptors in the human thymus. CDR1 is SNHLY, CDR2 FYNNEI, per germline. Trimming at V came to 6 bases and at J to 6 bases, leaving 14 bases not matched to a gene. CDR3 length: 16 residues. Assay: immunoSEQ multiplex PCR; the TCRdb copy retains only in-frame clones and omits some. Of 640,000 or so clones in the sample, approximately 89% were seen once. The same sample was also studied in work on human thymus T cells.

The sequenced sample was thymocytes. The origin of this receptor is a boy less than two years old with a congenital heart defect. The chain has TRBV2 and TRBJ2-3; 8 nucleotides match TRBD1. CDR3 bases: TGTGCCAGCAGCCATTGGACAGGGCTGCCGCTGGATACGCAGTATTTT. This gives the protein CASSHWTGLPLDTQYF.